A selection of T cell receptor beta chains follows, all from one sample in a study of blood T cell repertoires in COVID-19. Using immunoSEQ multiplex PCR, the repertoire was profiled, and TCRdb retains in-frame clones only, with some absent. This repertoire shows hundreds of thousands of clones, around 86% found once; its top ten account for under 2%. Input material: PBMCs or T cells enriched from blood (not recorded which). The receptors here all came from a woman in her forties or fifties who had recovered from COVID-19. Each CDR3 is given with its conserved first and last residue.

J gene: TRBJ2-5; V gene: TRBV7-2; CDR3 protein: CASSLVLARETQYF
J gene: TRBJ2-7; V gene: TRBV27; CDR3 protein: CASSLKAGVHEQYF
J gene: TRBJ1-5; V gene: TRBV3-1/TRBV3-2; CDR3 protein: CASSQMTTNQPQHF
J gene: TRBJ2-1; V gene: TRBV18; CDR3 protein: CASSPKESSYNEQFF
J gene: TRBJ1-6; V gene: TRBV12-3/TRBV12-4; CDR3 protein: CASSFEGSPLHF
J gene: TRBJ2-1; V gene: TRBV18; CDR3 protein: CASSPRGSLRSYNEQFF
J gene: TRBJ2-3; V gene: TRBV30; CDR3 protein: CAWSVLAGAIDTQYF
J gene: TRBJ2-1; V gene: TRBV7-3; CDR3 protein: CASSPSGGSYNEQFF
J gene: TRBJ1-1; V gene: TRBV9; CDR3 protein: CASSVGSNLNTEAFF
J gene: TRBJ1-5; V gene: TRBV19; CDR3 protein: CASQGQSPSRNQPQHF
J gene: TRBJ1-2; V gene: TRBV4-1; CDR3 protein: CASSRLGAHIGGYTF
J gene: TRBJ2-1; V gene: TRBV10-3; CDR3 protein: CASQTSNEQFF
J gene: TRBJ1-3; V gene: TRBV5-5; CDR3 protein: CASSLAGQYNRNTIYF
J gene: TRBJ1-1; V gene: TRBV6-5; CDR3 protein: CASSRTGGRTEAFF
J gene: TRBJ1-2; V gene: TRBV19; CDR3 protein: CASRNAGQIFLYYGYTF
J gene: TRBJ1-2; V gene: TRBV24-1; CDR3 protein: CATSDSGTWSYGYTF
J gene: TRBJ1-1; V gene: TRBV5-4; CDR3 protein: CASSPRQGRTEAFF
J gene: TRBJ2-1; V gene: TRBV7-3; CDR3 protein: CASSLRASGTGNEQFF
J gene: TRBJ2-5; V gene: TRBV18; CDR3 protein: CASSPQHLQETQYF
J gene: TRBJ2-3; V gene: TRBV5-5; CDR3 protein: CASSLVSGGGVDTQYF
J gene: TRBJ1-2; V gene: TRBV5-1; CDR3 protein: CASSWAPGQNYGYTF
J gene: TRBJ2-1; V gene: TRBV19; CDR3 protein: CASSIRASGSLEFF
J gene: TRBJ2-2; V gene: TRBV3-1/TRBV3-2; CDR3 protein: CASSHGLRGTGELFF
J gene: TRBJ1-5; V gene: TRBV27; CDR3 protein: CASSLDAGAQPQHF
J gene: TRBJ2-7; V gene: TRBV28; CDR3 protein: CASSPLGRGLWEQYF
J gene: TRBJ1-1; V gene: TRBV7-3; CDR3 protein: CASSTQENTEAFF
J gene: TRBJ1-1; V gene: TRBV18; CDR3 protein: CASSPRTDHTEAFF
J gene: TRBJ1-2; V gene: TRBV9; CDR3 protein: CASSLRDSRIGDGYTF
J gene: TRBJ2-7; V gene: TRBV4-1; CDR3 protein: CASSQGLAGVRYEQYF
J gene: TRBJ1-1; V gene: TRBV7-9; CDR3 protein: CASSLGEGAGKAFF
J gene: TRBJ2-7; V gene: TRBV14; CDR3 protein: CASSQAVVNEQYF
J gene: TRBJ2-3; V gene: TRBV10-3; CDR3 protein: CAISERGTDTQYF
J gene: TRBJ1-5; V gene: TRBV19; CDR3 protein: CASRPWRTGRQPQHF
J gene: TRBJ1-2; V gene: TRBV29-1; CDR3 protein: CSVEDSDRANYYGYTF
J gene: TRBJ1-3; V gene: TRBV10-3; CDR3 protein: CAISEKPGGEILKDTIYF
J gene: TRBJ2-5; V gene: TRBV14; CDR3 protein: CASSRRGRQETQYF
J gene: TRBJ1-2; V gene: TRBV5-4; CDR3 protein: CASGYGFGYTF
J gene: TRBJ1-2; V gene: TRBV6-1; CDR3 protein: CASSEAGGGRSLVGYGYTF
J gene: TRBJ2-1; V gene: TRBV28; CDR3 protein: CAPLTASGTLNEQFF
J gene: TRBJ2-1; V gene: TRBV19; CDR3 protein: CASSMRDSYNEQFF
J gene: TRBJ1-2; V gene: TRBV9; CDR3 protein: CASSLQGNYGYTF
J gene: TRBJ2-2; V gene: TRBV7-7; CDR3 protein: CATLSLRGTGELFF
J gene: TRBJ2-7; V gene: TRBV28; CDR3 protein: CASSVSDSYEQYF
J gene: TRBJ2-3; V gene: TRBV7-9; CDR3 protein: CASSLGGGVLTDTQYF
J gene: TRBJ2-7; V gene: TRBV5-4; CDR3 protein: CASSLDRYEQYF
J gene: TRBJ1-5; V gene: TRBV19; CDR3 protein: CASSISYGQPQHF
J gene: TRBJ2-7; V gene: TRBV12-5; CDR3 protein: CASGLVPGLAGSYEQYF
J gene: TRBJ2-3; V gene: TRBV3-1/TRBV3-2; CDR3 protein: CASSQDGYYTDTQYF
J gene: TRBJ2-7; V gene: TRBV5-4; CDR3 protein: CASSFIGLEGEQYF
J gene: TRBJ2-5; V gene: TRBV7-2; CDR3 protein: CASSLASTQETQYF
J gene: TRBJ2-5; V gene: TRBV30; CDR3 protein: CAWSVRLAGQETQYF
J gene: TRBJ1-2; V gene: TRBV7-9; CDR3 protein: CASSLTDRGPRYGYTF
J gene: TRBJ2-3; V gene: TRBV9; CDR3 protein: CASSGARPDTQYF
J gene: TRBJ1-1; V gene: TRBV12-5; CDR3 protein: CASGIGLNTEAFF